The subject of this entry is one T cell receptor (beta chain). These data are taken from a study of blood T cell repertoires in COVID-19. CDR1 SGHTA and CDR2 FQGNSA come from the germline V gene. V lost 5 bases to trimming and J lost 8 bases; unmatched junction nucleotides: 8. This CDR3 contains 16 residues. Assay: immunoSEQ multiplex PCR; the TCRdb copy retains only in-frame clones and omits some. The table has 52,000 or so clones, roughly 90% seen once. Input material: peripheral blood. This clonotype originated in a man between 60 and 75 years old with active COVID-19. This chain links TRBV7-2 with TRBJ2-2; 13 positions agree with TRBD2. The CDR3 DNA sequence: TGTGCCAGCAGCGCGCCGGGACTAGCGGGATCAGGGGAGCTGTTTTTT. This gives the protein CASSAPGLAGSGELFF.